Shown below are 15 T cell receptor beta chains from a single sample sequenced in a study of shared clonotypes between healthy human individuals. The protocol was immunoSEQ multiplex PCR, while the TCRdb copy is restricted to in-frame clones and leaves out a portion. Here the sample spans roughly 490,000 clones, about 79% being singletons. Sample: PBMCs. The receptors originated from a woman in her thirties or forties in good health. Some clones in this sample may be carry-over from other donors' samples.

V is TRBV28 and J is TRBJ1-2; D may be TRBD1 (6 bases). CDR3 length: 16 residues. Germline values: CDR1 MDHEN, CDR2 SYDVKM. The V end lost 7 bases, the J end lost 1 base, and 19 bases lay between the germline ends. The CDR3 DNA sequence: TGTGCCAGCACCGGGACAAACACCAAGGGTAACTATGGCTACACCTTC. Translation: CASTGTNTKGNYGYTF.

The chain employs TRBV7-8 and TRBJ2-1; TRBD2 is a possible D gene (5 bases). The CDR3 is made up of 19 amino acids. CDR1 is SGHVS and CDR2 is FQNEAQ in the germline V gene. Trimming stripped 5 bases from V and 0 bases from J, with 23 bases between. CDR3 sequence reads: CASSIRAAGGFVSYNEQFF. The CDR3, as DNA: TGTGCCAGCAGCATAAGGGCGGCGGGTGGATTCGTCTCCTACAATGAGCAGTTCTTC.

The chain recombines TRBV19 with TRBJ2-1; 10 bases map to TRBD2. Germline V gene data show CDR1 as LNHDA and CDR2 as SQIVND (reference sequence). The CDR3 extends over 15 amino acids. Losses at the gene ends were 9 bases for V and 8 bases for J; bases not matched to a gene: 13. The CDR3 is CASSGGTSVLYEQFF. The CDR3 DNA follows: TGTGCCAGCTCGGGGGGGACTAGCGTGCTGTATGAGCAGTTCTTC. The complete variable domain, with remaining parts taken from reference TRBV19 and TRBJ2-1, reads DGGITQSPKYLFRKEGQNVTLSCEQNLNHDAMYWYRQDPGQGLRLIYYSQIVNDFQKGDIAEGYSVSREKKESFPLTVTSAQKNPTAFYLCASSGGTSVLYEQFFGPGTRLTVL.

The chain couples TRBV27 to TRBJ1-5; D unresolved. Trimming cost V 7 bases and J 2 bases, with 9 bases left between them. Germline lookup yields CDR1 MNHEY and CDR2 SMNVEV (reference sequence). The CDR3 loop spans 13 amino acids. The CDR3 loop is CASIAGRNQPQHF. The CDR3 DNA reads TGTGCCAGCATCGCAGGTCGCAATCAGCCCCAGCATTTT.

To note about this clone: This CDR3 is also generated by other DNA sequences in the sample. The chain recombines TRBV6-1 with TRBJ2-3; D may be TRBD1 (5 bases). In germline, CDR1 is MNHNS, CDR2 SASEGT. The V end was cut by 1 base, the J end by 2 bases, with 10 bases between. CDR3 length: 15 amino acids. CDR3 amino acids: CASSEGGRDTDTQYF. The CDR3 DNA reads TGTGCCAGCAGTGAAGGTGGCAGGGACACAGATACGCAGTATTTT.

The rearrangement uses TRBV11-2 and TRBJ2-7, with 8 positions matching TRBD1. The germline gives CDR1 SGHAT, CDR2 FQNNGV. Losses at the gene ends were 5 bases for V and 2 bases for J; bases not matched to a gene: 11. The CDR3 length is 16 residues. The CDR3 is CASSTRQGTLTYEQYF. CDR3 coding DNA: TGTGCCAGCAGCACCCGACAGGGGACCCTAACCTACGAGCAGTACTTC.

This chain connects TRBV5-6 to TRBJ1-1; 8 bases align to TRBD1. Germline V gene data show CDR1 as SGHDT and CDR2 as YYEEEE. This CDR3 contains 14 residues. The V segment lost 2 bases and the J segment 6 bases; nucleotides outside the gene matches: 6. The chain's CDR3 is CASSFTQGASEAFF. The CDR3 region has the DNA TGTGCCAGCAGCTTTACGCAGGGGGCCTCTGAAGCTTTCTTT.

Concerning this clone: Only one base separates this from a far larger clonotype, so it likely reflects a read error. This chain connects TRBV5-1 to TRBJ2-5, with TRBD1 matching 7 bases. The germline gives CDR1 SGHRS, CDR2 YFSETQ. Unmatched junction bases numbered 1, after V lost 0 bases and J lost 2 bases. The CDR3 length is 14 residues. CDR3 sequence reads: CASSLGGQQETQYF. The DNA of the CDR3 is TGCGCCAGCAGCTTGGGGGGACAGCAAGAGACCCAGTACTTC.

This clone was recorded many times. This chain connects TRBV16 to TRBJ1-4, with D perhaps matching TRBD1 (5 bases). The V end lost 0 bases, the J end lost 7 bases, and 15 bases lay between the germline ends. Germline V lookup: CDR1 KGHSY, CDR2 FQNENV. The CDR3 contains 16 residues. CDR3 bases: TGTGCCAGCAGCCAATCTACCGGGACCGGGGGTGAAAAACTGTTTTTT. Its protein is CASSQSTGTGGEKLFF.

The J gene is TRBJ2-1, the V gene TRBV7-6; weak D call: TRBD2 (5 bases). This CDR3 has 14 residues. Germline assignment: CDR1 SGHVS and CDR2 FNYEAQ. Trimming removed 3 bases from V and 8 bases from J, with 14 bases in between. The CDR3 nucleotides are TGTGCCAGCAGCTTGGACCCTAGCAGCGATGAGCAGTTCTTC. Translation gives CASSLDPSSDEQFF.

This chain uses TRBV9 with TRBJ2-1; possibly TRBD2 for D (6 bases). The ends were cut back, 4 bases at V and 7 bases at J, with 18 bases in the middle. The CDR3 is made up of 15 amino acids. Germline loops: CDR1 SGDLS, CDR2 YYNGEE. In DNA, the CDR3 is TGTGCCAGCAGCTTTGCCGGGAAGGCGGGGAATGAGCAGTTCTTC. Its protein product is CASSFAGKAGNEQFF.

V gene TRBV9 combines with J gene TRBJ1-3; unclear D gene. Germline V gene lookup returns CDR1 SGDLS and CDR2 YYNGEE. V lost 2 bases, J lost 8 bases, and 14 bases lay in between. This CDR3 region has 14 residues. The CDR3 nucleotides are TGTGCCAGCAGCGTCCTCTCGGCCGGGGACACCATATATTTT. Translation gives CASSVLSAGDTIYF.

This chain uses TRBV12-5 with TRBJ2-4; D tentatively reads TRBD1 or TRBD2 (5 bases each). CDR1 and CDR2 from the germline V gene are LGHNT and FRNRAP. The CDR3 consists of 12 residues. Between the trimmed V and J ends, which lost 6 bases and 9 bases, there was a span of 12 bases. CDR3 amino acids: CASGRDRGIQYF. As DNA, the CDR3 is TGTGCTAGTGGCAGGGACCGCGGCATTCAGTACTTC.

Concerning this clone: Given a far larger clone just one base away, this is likely a sequencing read error. Other DNA sequences of this sample code for an identical CDR3. J is TRBJ2-7 and V is TRBV11-2, with 8 nucleotides matching TRBD2. Germline V CDR1 and CDR2: SGHAT, FQNNGV. The junction had 11 bases not matched to a gene; V was cut back by 3 bases and J by 7 bases. The CDR3 totals 15 residues. CDR3 DNA: TGTGCCAGCAGCTTTCAGACCGGGACTAGGAATGAGCAGTACTTC. This encodes CASSFQTGTRNEQYF.

This clone came up a few times. The chain carries TRBV21-1 and TRBJ2-7. TRBV21-1 is deemed a pseudogene. The CDR3 runs 17 residues. CDR3: CASSKGGKGSSGYEQYF. The CDR3 DNA reads as TGTGCCAGCAGCAAAGGGGGAAAAGGGTCCTCAGGCTACGAGCAGTACTTC.